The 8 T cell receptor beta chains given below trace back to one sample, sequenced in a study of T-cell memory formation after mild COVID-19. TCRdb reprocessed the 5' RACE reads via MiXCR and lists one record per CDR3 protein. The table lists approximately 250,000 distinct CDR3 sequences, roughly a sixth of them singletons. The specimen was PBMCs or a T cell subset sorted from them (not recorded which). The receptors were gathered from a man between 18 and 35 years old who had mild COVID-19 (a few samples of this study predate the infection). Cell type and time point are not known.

The CDR3 nucleotides read TGCGCCAGCAGCCCCCGGGTGCTGAACTATGGCTACACCTTC. This codes for CASSPRVLNYGYTF. The J gene is TRBJ1-2, the V gene TRBV5-1; D gene uncertain. The CDR3 contains 14 residues. V lost 4 bases, J lost 2 bases, and 12 bases lay in between. Per germline, CDR1 SGHRS and CDR2 YFSETQ.

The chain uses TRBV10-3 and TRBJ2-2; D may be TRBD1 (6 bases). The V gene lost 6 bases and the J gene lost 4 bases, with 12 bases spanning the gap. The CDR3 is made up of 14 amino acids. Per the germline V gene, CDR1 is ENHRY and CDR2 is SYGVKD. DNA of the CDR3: TGTGCCATCAGGGCTTCAGGGGCCACCGGGGAGCTGTTTTTT. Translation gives CAIRASGATGELFF.

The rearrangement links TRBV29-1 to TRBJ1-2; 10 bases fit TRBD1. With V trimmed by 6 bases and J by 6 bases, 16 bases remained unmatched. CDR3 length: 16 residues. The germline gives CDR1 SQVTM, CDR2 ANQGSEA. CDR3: CSVGDPGTGVSDGYTF. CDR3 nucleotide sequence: TGCAGCGTCGGCGATCCCGGGACAGGGGTTTCTGATGGCTACACCTTC.

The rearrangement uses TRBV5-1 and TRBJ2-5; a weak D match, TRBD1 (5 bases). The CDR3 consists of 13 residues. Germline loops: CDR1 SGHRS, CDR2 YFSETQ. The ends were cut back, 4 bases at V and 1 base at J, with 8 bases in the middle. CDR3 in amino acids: CASSDDSQETQYF. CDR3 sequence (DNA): TGCGCCAGCAGCGACGACAGCCAAGAGACCCAGTACTTC.

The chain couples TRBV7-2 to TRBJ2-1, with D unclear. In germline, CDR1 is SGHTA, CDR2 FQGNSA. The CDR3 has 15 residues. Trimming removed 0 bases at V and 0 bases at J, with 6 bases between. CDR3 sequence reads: CASSLAMSSYNEQFF. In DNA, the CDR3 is TGTGCCAGCAGCTTAGCGATGAGCTCCTACAATGAGCAGTTCTTC. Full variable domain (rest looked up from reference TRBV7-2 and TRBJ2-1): GAGVSQSPSNKVTEKGKDVELRCDPISGHTALYWYRQSLGQGLEFLIYFQGNSAPDKSGLPSDRFSAERTGGSVSTLTIQRTQQEDSAVYLCASSLAMSSYNEQFFGPGTRLTVL.

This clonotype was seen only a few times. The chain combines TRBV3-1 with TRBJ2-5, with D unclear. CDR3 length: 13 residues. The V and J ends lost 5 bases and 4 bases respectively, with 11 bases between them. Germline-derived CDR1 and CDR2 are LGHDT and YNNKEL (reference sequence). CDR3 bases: TGTGCCAGCAGCTCCCCGGACGGAGAGACCCAGTACTTC. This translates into CASSSPDGETQYF.

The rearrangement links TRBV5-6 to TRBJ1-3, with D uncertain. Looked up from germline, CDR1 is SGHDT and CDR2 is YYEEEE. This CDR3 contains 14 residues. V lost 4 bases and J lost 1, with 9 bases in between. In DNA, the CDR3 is TGTGCCAGCAGCGTCCCGGGATCTGGAAACACCATATATTTT. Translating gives CASSVPGSGNTIYF.

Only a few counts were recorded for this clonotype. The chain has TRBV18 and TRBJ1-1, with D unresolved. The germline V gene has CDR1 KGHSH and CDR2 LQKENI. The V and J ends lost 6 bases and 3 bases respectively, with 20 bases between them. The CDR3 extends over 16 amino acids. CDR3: CASSLRAGTLDTEAFF. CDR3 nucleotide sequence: TGTGCCAGCTCTCTAAGGGCAGGCACCCTGGACACTGAAGCTTTCTTT.